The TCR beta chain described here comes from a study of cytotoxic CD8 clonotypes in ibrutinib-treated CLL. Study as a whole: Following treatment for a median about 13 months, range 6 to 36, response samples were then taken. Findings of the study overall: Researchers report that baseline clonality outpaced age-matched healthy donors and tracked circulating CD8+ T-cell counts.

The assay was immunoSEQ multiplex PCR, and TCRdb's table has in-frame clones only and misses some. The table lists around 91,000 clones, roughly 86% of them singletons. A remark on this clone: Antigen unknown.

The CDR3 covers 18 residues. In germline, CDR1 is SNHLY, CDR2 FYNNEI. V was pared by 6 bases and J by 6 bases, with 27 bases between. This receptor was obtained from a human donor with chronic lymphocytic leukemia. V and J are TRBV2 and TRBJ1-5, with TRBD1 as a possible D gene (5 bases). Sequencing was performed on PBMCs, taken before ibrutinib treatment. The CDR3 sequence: CASSVGPPDDGGGQPQHF. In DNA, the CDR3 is TGTGCCAGCAGCGTAGGCCCTCCGGACGATGGTGGGGGTCAGCCCCAGCATTTT.